This record looks at one T cell receptor (beta chain) sequence and its context. Study processing details: Quantification of nucleated cells was approximated via reference gene primer amplification. Only in-frame clones appear in the TCRdb table, and some are missing; sequencing was by immunoSEQ multiplex PCR. V, J and clone size were drawn from that table, and D and trimming were deduced from the DNA. The table lists roughly 43,000 clones, approximately 85% of them singletons. This specimen comes from a study of blood T cell repertoires in COVID-19. Study in general: Researchers got acute and convalescent COVID-19 samples from the United States, Italy and Spain. Nucleic acid was either cDNA or gDNA, and it came from T cells, B-cell-depleted T cells, or PBMCs.

Per germline, CDR1 MDHEN and CDR2 SYDVKM. V shed 5 bases and J shed 1 base, with 23 bases lying between them. The CDR3 consists of 19 residues. The receptor was derived from a human donor in a cohort sampled during active COVID-19. The donor label of this sample is uncertain. Sequenced material: peripheral blood. This chain joins TRBV28 and TRBJ1-4; D perhaps matches TRBD1 (5 bases). CDR3 protein: CASSTLKLGGSVTNEKLFF. CDR3 coding DNA: TGTGCCAGCAGTACCCTAAAGTTGGGGGGGTCTGTAACTAATGAAAAACTGTTTTTT.